Below are 24 T cell receptor beta chains sequenced from a single sample in a study of blood T cell repertoires in COVID-19. Method: immunoSEQ multiplex PCR; TCRdb's copy keeps in-frame clones and lacks some. The sample lists 70,000 to 80,000 clones, 70% to 90% occurring once. The material sequenced was peripheral blood. These receptor sequences come from an elderly man in a cohort sampled during active COVID-19.

This clone was recorded once. The chain couples TRBV11-3 to TRBJ1-1, with unresolved D. V lost 8 bases and J 4 bases, leaving 11 bases between the germline ends. The CDR3 runs 12 residues. Germline V gene lookup returns CDR1 SGHNT and CDR2 YENEEA. The CDR3 DNA is TGTGCCAGCGCAGGAAGAAGCACTGAAGCTTTCTTT. Amino acid sequence: CASAGRSTEAFF.

This chain links TRBV7-8 with TRBJ2-7; possibly TRBD2 for D (6 bases). The CDR3 consists of 13 residues. The germline CDR1 and CDR2 sequences are SGHVS and FQNEAQ. Trimming removed 5 bases from V and 9 bases from J, with 17 bases in between. The CDR3 here is CASSPRGDGWQYV. The DNA of the CDR3 is TGTGCCAGCAGCCCCCGCGGGGACGGATGGCAGTACGTC.

This clone was counted between two and nine times. The chain employs TRBV5-1 and TRBJ1-5, with D unclear. The CDR3 consists of 14 residues. CDR1 and CDR2 from the germline V gene are SGHRS and YFSETQ. V was clipped by 0 bases and J by 2 bases, with 6 bases between them. CDR3 coding DNA: TGCGCCAGCAGCTTGGAAGCCGGCAATCAGCCCCAGCATTTT. As protein: CASSLEAGNQPQHF.

Points on this clone: One end of the junction varies from germline; a read error may be responsible. The V and J genes are TRBV6-2 or TRBV6-3 and TRBJ2-7, with D possibly TRBD1 on 5 matching bases. The germline gives CDR1 MNHEY, CDR2 SVGEGT. The CDR3 loop spans 12 amino acids. The CDR3 region is CASSTRRSRQNF. CDR3 coding DNA: TGTGCCAGCAGCACCCGCAGGTCGAGACAGAACTTC.

The rearrangement joins TRBV15 to TRBJ2-1; 7 bases agree with TRBD1. Germline-derived CDR1 and CDR2 are LNHNV and YYDKDF (reference sequence). The CDR3 has 19 amino acids. The trim removed 5 bases at V and 5 bases at J, leaving 21 bases unmatched. The CDR3 protein is CATSLPPPTQGLGDNEQFF. The CDR3 region has the DNA TGTGCCACCAGCCTGCCCCCACCCACACAGGGGTTGGGCGACAATGAGCAGTTCTTC.

The genes are TRBV19 and TRBJ2-3, with a possible D match to TRBD2 (6 bases). Trimming shortened V by 7 bases and J by 5 bases, and 16 bases separated the two germline ends. Germline CDR1 reads LNHDA; CDR2 reads SQIVND (reference sequence). The CDR3 is made up of 14 amino acids. DNA of the CDR3: TGTGCCAGTAAAACCCCGGGGGTTATAGATACGCAGTATTTT. Encoded protein: CASKTPGVIDTQYF.

This clone showed up just once. CDR3 loop: CASYSGGAYTQYF. CDR3 sequence (DNA): TGTGCCAGCTATAGCGGGGGGGCTTATACGCAGTATTTT. The V gene is TRBV12-3 or TRBV12-4, the J gene TRBJ2-3; 11 bases are shared with TRBD2. The CDR3 extends over 13 amino acids. The V gene end was trimmed by 8 bases and the J gene end by 7 bases; junction bases not matched to a gene: 5.

The gene calls are TRBV5-1 and TRBJ2-4; 12 bases map to TRBD2. Germline assignment: CDR1 SGHRS and CDR2 YFSETQ. CDR3 length: 15 residues. V was clipped by 1 base and J by 5 bases; unmatched bases: 1. The DNA of the CDR3 is TGCGCCAGCAGCTTGAGACTAGCGGGGGAAAACATTCAGTACTTC. The encoded protein is CASSLRLAGENIQYF.

This chain uses TRBV7-2 with TRBJ2-2, with TRBD2 identical over 8 bases. CDR1 and CDR2 from the germline V gene are SGHTA and FQGNSA. The CDR3 consists of 16 residues. Unmatched junction bases numbered 3, after V lost 0 bases and J lost 3 bases. CDR3 in amino acids: CASSLAGGAYTGELFF. The CDR3 coding sequence is TGTGCCAGCAGCTTAGCCGGGGGGGCCTACACCGGGGAGCTGTTTTTT. Full variable domain (outside the CDR3, taken from reference TRBV7-2 and TRBJ2-2): GAGVSQSPSNKVTEKGKDVELRCDPISGHTALYWYRQSLGQGLEFLIYFQGNSAPDKSGLPSDRFSAERTGGSVSTLTIQRTQQEDSAVYLCASSLAGGAYTGELFFGEGSRLTVL.

CDR3 DNA: TGTGCCAGCAGCCAAGACAGGGAGGAGACCCAGTACTTC. This encodes CASSQDREETQYF. The V call is TRBV7-3, the J call TRBJ2-5; 7 positions agree with TRBD1. Germline V gives CDR1 SGHTA, CDR2 FQGTGA. The junction had 5 bases not matched to a gene; V was cut back by 5 bases and J by 5 bases. The CDR3 consists of 13 residues.

This rearrangement joins TRBV28 to TRBJ1-2; D is unresolved. This CDR3 has 12 residues. Per the germline V gene, CDR1 is MDHEN and CDR2 is SYDVKM. The V gene lost 5 bases and the J gene lost 4 bases, with 8 bases spanning the gap. The CDR3 sequence is CASSTLSYGYTF. In DNA form, the CDR3 reads TGTGCCAGCAGTACCCTCAGCTATGGCTACACCTTC.

This sequence joins TRBV7-2 and TRBJ2-1, with 8 bases lining up with TRBD1. The CDR3 is 14 amino acids. With 5 bases clipped from V and 12 bases from J, the junction kept 12 bases outside the gene matches. Germline loops: CDR1 SGHTA, CDR2 FQGNSA. The DNA for the CDR3 is TGTGCCAGCAGCCAACAGGGGGTGAGAGTCCGGCAGTTCTTC. It codes for CASSQQGVRVRQFF.

The chain employs TRBV2 and TRBJ2-5; TRBD2 matches 11 bases. CDR1 is SNHLY, CDR2 FYNNEI, per germline. Losses at the gene ends were 6 bases for V and 4 bases for J; bases not matched to a gene: 7. The CDR3 runs to 15 residues. This CDR3 reads CASSARLAGIETQYF. Here the CDR3 DNA reads TGTGCCAGCAGCGCCCGACTAGCGGGGATAGAGACCCAGTACTTC.

The chain carries TRBV23-1 and TRBJ2-7; 9 bases agree with TRBD1. TRBV23-1 is reported as an ORF; its role is uncertain. V lost 3 bases and J lost 2; bases outside the gene matches: 5. The CDR3 consists of 15 residues. The CDR3 DNA is TGCGCCAGCAGTCACGACAGGGGGTTTCCCTACGAGCAGTACGTC. This translates into CASSHDRGFPYEQYV.

The genes are TRBV19 and TRBJ2-1, with TRBD2 as a possible D gene (7 bases). Germline CDR1 and CDR2: LNHDA and SQIVND (reference sequence). This CDR3 has 18 amino acids. V lost 5 bases to trimming and J lost 4 bases, with 24 bases between them. The CDR3 spells CASSPIGGVQHGYNEQFF. The CDR3 DNA follows: TGTGCCAGTAGTCCAATAGGGGGGGTTCAGCATGGGTACAATGAGCAGTTCTTC.

This clone was observed once. CDR3 sequence (DNA): TGTGCCAGCTCACCATCGCAGGGAACCGGGGAGCTGTTTTTT. Protein product: CASSPSQGTGELFF. The chain uses TRBV18 and TRBJ2-2; weak D call: TRBD1 (5 bases). V was clipped by 2 bases and J by 5 bases, with 9 bases between them. The CDR3 runs to 14 residues. Germline CDR1 is KGHSH and CDR2 is LQKENI.

The V gene is TRBV5-1, the J gene TRBJ1-4, with TRBD1 identical over 9 bases. Germline V gives CDR1 SGHRS, CDR2 YFSETQ. V was pared by 0 bases and J by 7 bases, with 4 bases of the junction left unmatched. The CDR3 is made up of 15 amino acids. The CDR3 here is CASSLGGQGFEKLFF. DNA of the CDR3: TGCGCCAGCAGCTTGGGTGGACAGGGGTTTGAAAAACTGTTTTTT.

The chain links TRBV3-1 (or the pseudogene TRBV3-2) to TRBJ2-3; TRBD2 matches at 8 bases. The germline CDR1 and CDR2 sequences are LGHDT and YNNKEL (reference sequence). J lost 6 bases, V lost 4 bases, and 9 bases had no gene match. This CDR3 is 15 amino acids long. The CDR3, as DNA: TGTGCCAGCAGCCCTAGCGGGTGGGACGAGGATACGCAGTATTTT. It translates to CASSPSGWDEDTQYF.

The rearrangement links TRBV7-9 to TRBJ2-1; D not certain. The V gene's germline CDR1 is SEHNR and CDR2 FQNEAQ (reference sequence). The CDR3 totals 13 residues. V was pared by 4 bases and J by 7 bases, with 11 bases between. The CDR3 here is CASSSSSRNEQFF. The CDR3 DNA sequence: TGTGCCAGCAGCTCCTCTTCCCGTAATGAGCAGTTCTTC. The entire variable domain, with the rest obtained from reference TRBV7-9 and TRBJ2-1, is as follows: DTGVSQNPRHKITKRGQNVTFRCDPISEHNRLYWYRQTLGQGPEFLTYFQNEAQLEKSRLLSDRFSAERPKGSFSTLEIQRTEQGDSAMYLCASSSSSRNEQFFGPGTRLTVL.

The chain has TRBV7-2 and TRBJ2-1; 10 positions match TRBD2. The CDR3 extends over 15 amino acids. In germline, CDR1 is SGHTA, CDR2 FQGNSA. Trimming cost V 6 bases and J 1 base; bases outside gene matches: 3. CDR3 sequence reads: CASRWTSGSYNEQFF. The CDR3 DNA reads TGTGCCAGCAGATGGACTAGCGGATCCTACAATGAGCAGTTCTTC.

The chain joins TRBV27 to TRBJ2-5, with TRBD1 as a possible D gene (6 bases). Trimming left V 1 base short and J 7 bases short, with 19 bases between. The CDR3 length is 16 residues. Germline V lookup: CDR1 MNHEY, CDR2 SMNVEV (reference sequence). The CDR3 DNA sequence: TGTGCCAGCAGTTTATATCGTCCAGGGGCCCCCCCGACCCAGTACTTC. Translating gives CASSLYRPGAPPTQYF.

In this sample, this clone turned up once. This chain uses TRBV18 with TRBJ1-2, with 8 bases that match TRBD1. Germline assignment: CDR1 KGHSH and CDR2 LQKENI. V trimming: 3 bases; J trimming: 5 bases; junction bases outside the gene matches: 2. This CDR3 contains 13 residues. The CDR3 spells CASSPGQGYGYTF. The CDR3 DNA follows: TGTGCCAGCTCACCCGGACAGGGATATGGCTACACCTTC.

This clone was counted only a few times. CDR3 in amino acids: CASRMGQENTEAFF. DNA of the CDR3: TGTGCCAGCAGGATGGGACAGGAGAACACTGAAGCTTTCTTT. V and J are TRBV2 and TRBJ1-1, with TRBD1 matching 8 bases. Germline V gives CDR1 SNHLY, CDR2 FYNNEI. CDR3 size: 14 residues. The trim removed 6 bases at V and 1 base at J, leaving 4 bases unmatched.

The chain carries TRBV7-9 and TRBJ1-1, with 10 bases matching TRBD1. The germline V gene encodes CDR1 SEHNR and CDR2 FQNEAQ (reference sequence). Trimming cost V 5 bases and J 6 bases; bases outside gene matches: 3. The CDR3 covers 13 residues. In DNA form, the CDR3 reads TGTGCCAGCAGCGACAGGGGGCGGGCTGAAGCTTTCTTT. As protein: CASSDRGRAEAFF.